This T cell receptor beta chain was sequenced in a study of control samples from healthy donors and cancer patients. The CDR3 contains 17 residues. Germline CDR1 and CDR2: SEHNR and FQNEAQ (reference sequence). The trim removed 5 bases at V and 0 bases at J, leaving 6 bases unmatched. Produced via immunoSEQ multiplex PCR; TCRdb's table is partial and in-frame only. The sample shows over 150,000 clones, around 91% of them seen only once. The chain links TRBV7-9 to TRBJ2-2; 10 positions match TRBD2. The receptor was isolated from a woman between 50 and 59 years old in good health. Material: blood. The CDR3 bases are TGTGCCAGCAGCCGGACTAGCGGCTTAACGAACACCGGGGAGCTGTTTTTT. This sequence encodes CASSRTSGLTNTGELFF.